This TCR beta chain was sequenced for a study of blood T cells in healthy people across ages. Across the whole study: There was about one barcoded beta molecule captured by template switching per two T cells.

V gave up 4 bases and J gave up 3 bases; unmatched junction bases: 4. The CDR3 sequence is 15 residues long. Per germline, CDR1 LGHNA and CDR2 YNFKEQ. Sample-barcoded 5' priming and a J-beta primer mix drove a second PCR of roughly 6 to 12 cycles. Sequencing recovered at least 3 million CDR3-containing paired-end reads from each sample. TCRdb redid the calling of the 5' RACE reads with MiXCR, one entry per CDR3 protein. The table has about 780,000 distinct CDR3 sequences, 35% to 60% seen once. The sample was blood. The genes are TRBV4-2 and TRBJ2-7, with 12 bases lining up with TRBD2. This receptor was taken from a man older than 75 in good health. The CDR3: CASSPSGRDLYEQYF. CDR3 bases: TGTGCCAGCAGCCCTAGCGGGAGGGACCTCTACGAGCAGTACTTC.